This entry features one T cell receptor beta chain sequence. Trimming stripped 7 bases from V and 3 bases from J, with 18 bases between. Germline V lookup: CDR1 SGHDN, CDR2 FVKESK. This CDR3 spans 15 amino acids. Study processing details: Amplification of reference gene primers provided the estimated nucleated cell counts. TCRdb's copy holds only in-frame clones and misses some; the assay was immunoSEQ multiplex PCR. The DNA gave D and trimming, while V, J and clone size come from that table. The sample includes under 100,000 clones, more than 70% of them seen just once. This sample is part of a study of blood T cell repertoires in COVID-19. Turning to the study itself: Samples of COVID-19 (acute and convalescent) were obtained from the United States, Italy and Spain. The analysed material was cDNA or gDNA that came from T cells, B-cell-depleted T cells, or PBMCs.

This chain connects TRBV14 to TRBJ2-5; tentatively, D is TRBD1 (7 bases). The material sequenced was peripheral blood. The clonotype comes from a human donor in a cohort sampled during active COVID-19. DNA for the CDR3: TGTGCCAGCACCAGGGGGGCAGGGAGTGAAGAGACCCAGTACTTC. This encodes CASTRGAGSEETQYF.